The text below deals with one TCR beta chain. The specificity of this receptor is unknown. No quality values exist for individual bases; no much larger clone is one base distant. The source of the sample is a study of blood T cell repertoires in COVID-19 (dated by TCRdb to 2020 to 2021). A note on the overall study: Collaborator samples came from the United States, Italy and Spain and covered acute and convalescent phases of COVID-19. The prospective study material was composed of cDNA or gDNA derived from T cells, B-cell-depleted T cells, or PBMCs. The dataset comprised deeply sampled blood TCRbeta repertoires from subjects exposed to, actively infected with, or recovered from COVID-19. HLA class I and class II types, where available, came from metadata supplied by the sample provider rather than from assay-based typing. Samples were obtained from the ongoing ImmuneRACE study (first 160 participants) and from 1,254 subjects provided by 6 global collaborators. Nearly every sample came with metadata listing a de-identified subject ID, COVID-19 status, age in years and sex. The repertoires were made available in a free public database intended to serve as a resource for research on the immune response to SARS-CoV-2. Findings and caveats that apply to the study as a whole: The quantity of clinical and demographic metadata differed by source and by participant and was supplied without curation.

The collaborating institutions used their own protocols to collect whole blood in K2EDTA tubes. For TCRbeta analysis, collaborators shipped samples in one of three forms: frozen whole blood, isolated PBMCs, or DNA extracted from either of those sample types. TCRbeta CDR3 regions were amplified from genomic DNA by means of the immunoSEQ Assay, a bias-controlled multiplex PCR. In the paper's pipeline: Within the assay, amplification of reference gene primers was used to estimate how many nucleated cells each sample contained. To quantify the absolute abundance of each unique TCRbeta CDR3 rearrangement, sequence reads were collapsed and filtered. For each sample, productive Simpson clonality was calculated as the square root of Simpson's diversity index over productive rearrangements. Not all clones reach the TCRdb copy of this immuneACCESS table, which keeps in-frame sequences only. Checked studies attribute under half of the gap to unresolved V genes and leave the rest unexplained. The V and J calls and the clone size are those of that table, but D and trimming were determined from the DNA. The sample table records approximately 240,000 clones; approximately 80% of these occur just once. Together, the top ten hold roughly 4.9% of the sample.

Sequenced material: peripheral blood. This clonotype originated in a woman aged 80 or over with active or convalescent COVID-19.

The CDR3: CASSLMGPTGTSGNEQYF. The sequenced DNA: TGCGCCAGCAGCTTGATGGGCCCAACCGGGACTAGCGGGAACGAGCAGTACTTC. Recombination connected TRBV5-1 to TRBJ2-7, with 13 bases in between that match TRBD2. V has 1 base trimmed and J has 5 bases trimmed; junction bases matching no gene number 12. Spanning cysteine to phenylalanine, the CDR3 consists of 18 amino acids. Only CDR3 DNA is held: 54 bases, read in frame from base 1. Taken from the germline V gene, the CDR1 and CDR2 loops are SGHRS and YFSETQ.